The rows below give T cell receptor beta chains drawn from one sample of a study of cytomegalovirus exposure and HLA in healthy donors. Using immunoSEQ multiplex PCR, the repertoire was profiled, and TCRdb retains in-frame clones only, with some absent. The table lists 150,000 to 200,000 clones, approximately 88% of them singletons. Sequencing was performed on PBMCs. The receptors shown here come from a woman aged 50 to 65 in good health and CMV-seropositive. CDR3s include the opening cysteine and the closing phenylalanine or tryptophan. The D gene is left open where the match is weak. Size values are once, few and many counts, or a class for expanded clones, and some rows have none.

>TRBV6-6|NA|NA|TRBJ2-2
TGTGCCAGCAGTTACTCGGGGACTACCGGGGAGCTGTTTTTT
CASSYSGTTGELFF
>TRBV7-9|few|TRBD1|TRBJ1-3
TGTGCCAGCGGGACAGGAATAGGTGGAAACACCATATATTTT
CASGTGIGGNTIYF
>TRBV6-1|NA|NA|TRBJ1-5
TGTGCCAGCAGTACGTCAGGCCTTAGCAATCAGCCCCAGCATTTT
CASSTSGLSNQPQHF
>TRBV30|NA|NA|TRBJ1-1
TGTGCCTGGAGGGAGGGGAACACTGAAGCTTTCTTT
CAWREGNTEAFF
>TRBV11-3|NA|TRBD2|TRBJ2-1
TGTGCCAACAGCTTAGACGCCGGACTAGCGGGGGGGCCGGGGAACAATGAGCAGTTCTTC
CANSLDAGLAGGPGNNEQFF
>TRBV15|NA|NA|TRBJ2-5
TGTGCCACCAGCAGAGGAAGGGGACTCCAAGAGACCCAGTACTTC
CATSRGRGLQETQYF
>TRBV6-1|NA|NA|TRBJ1-3
TGTGCCAGCAGGCCCCCAGGGGCCTCTGGAAACACCATATATTTT
CASRPPGASGNTIYF
>TRBV6-4|NA|NA|TRBJ1-5
TGTGCCAGCAGTTACTACACAGGGCAGCCCCAGCATTTT
CASSYYTGQPQHF
>TRBV7-3|NA|NA|TRBJ2-1
TGTGCCAGCAGCTCAGGCCGGGAGCAGTTCTTC
CASSSGREQFF
>TRBV19|NA|NA|TRBJ1-1
TGTGCCAGTAGACTATCAGGGCCGACCGTCGGAGCTTTCTTT
CASRLSGPTVGAFF
>TRBV5-4|NA|NA|TRBJ1-6
TGTGCCAGCAGCTTGGAGGGGAGGGATGATTCACCCCTCCACTTT
CASSLEGRDDSPLHF
>TRBV11-2|NA|TRBD2|TRBJ2-1
TGTGCCAGCAGCAAACTGGGACTAGCGGGGGGCTATGAGCAGTTCTTC
CASSKLGLAGGYEQFF
>TRBV5-4|NA|TRBD2|TRBJ2-1
TGTGCCAGCAGCTCTAGCGGGGCTTCCTACAATGAGCAGTTCTTC
CASSSSGASYNEQFF
>TRBV18|NA|NA|TRBJ1-2
TGTGCCAGCTCACCAGGAGAAGGCTACACCTTC
CASSPGEGYTF
>TRBV10-3|NA|NA|TRBJ2-2
TGTGCCATCAGTGGTCCCCGGTTGAACACCGGGGAGCTGTTTTTT
CAISGPRLNTGELFF
>TRBV6-6|few|TRBD1|TRBJ2-5
TGTGCCAGCAGTTACGGGACAGGGGAAGAGACCCAGTACTTC
CASSYGTGEETQYF
>TRBV18|NA|TRBD1|TRBJ1-2
TGTGCCAGCTCACCTCTGGGACAGCCTAACTATGGCTACACCTTC
CASSPLGQPNYGYTF
>TRBV5-4|few|NA|TRBJ1-2
TGTGCCAGCAGTACAGATACTTATGGCTACACCTTC
CASSTDTYGYTF
>TRBV7-2|NA|NA|TRBJ2-5
TGTGCCAGCAGCTTTGGGGGCAACCAAGAGACCCAGTACTTC
CASSFGGNQETQYF
>TRBV16|NA|NA|TRBJ2-1
TGTGCCAGCAGCCTAACGGGGTCGTCCTACAATGAGCAGTTCTTC
CASSLTGSSYNEQFF
>TRBV7-2|NA|NA|TRBJ1-1
TGTGCCAGCAGCTTATTGGGACTTGAAGCTTTCTTT
CASSLLGLEAFF
>TRBV9|NA|TRBD2|TRBJ2-1
TGTGCCAGCAGCCCACCGGGCGGGACTAGTCCCAATGAGCAGTTCTTC
CASSPPGGTSPNEQFF
>TRBV9|NA|NA|TRBJ2-2
TGTGCCAGCAGCAAACAGACAGGGAACACCGGGGAGCTGTTTTTT
CASSKQTGNTGELFF
>TRBV5-1|NA|NA|TRBJ2-7
TGCGCCAGCAGCTTGGGCGGGACAGCTACCTACGAGCAGTACTTC
CASSLGGTATYEQYF
>TRBV7-2|NA|TRBD1|TRBJ1-5
TGTGCCAGCAGCTTGGGACAGTTCAATCAGCCCCAGCATTTT
CASSLGQFNQPQHF
>TRBV2|few|TRBD2|TRBJ2-3
TGTGCCAGCAGGCGACTAGCGCTCAGGACCGATACGCAGTATTTT
CASRRLALRTDTQYF
>TRBV27|NA|NA|TRBJ2-1
TGTGCCAGCAGCGCCACTCCTACCTACAATGAGCAGTTCTTC
CASSATPTYNEQFF
>TRBV7-8|NA|NA|TRBJ2-1
TGTGCCAGCAGCACCTCAGACAGGCGTGAGCAGTTCTTC
CASSTSDRREQFF
>TRBV4-1|once|TRBD2|TRBJ2-1
TGCGCCAGCAGCCAAGAGAGGCTAGCGGGGGGGCAGGAGCAGTTCTTC
CASSQERLAGGQEQFF
>TRBV29-1|NA|TRBD1|TRBJ2-7
TGCAGCGTTCTTGGGGTAACACAGGGGGGAACCTACGAGCAGTACTTC
CSVLGVTQGGTYEQYF
>TRBV30|NA|NA|TRBJ1-6
TGTGCCTGGGAAACAGGGATGAATTCACCCCTCCACTTT
CAWETGMNSPLHF
>TRBV7-2|NA|TRBD2|TRBJ2-1
TGTGCCAGCAGCAGAAGCGGGGGTCCCTACAATGAGCAGTTCTTC
CASSRSGGPYNEQFF
>TRBV15|NA|NA|TRBJ1-1
TGTGCCACCAGCCCGAGGCTGCAGGGGATGAACACTGAAGCTTTCTTT
CATSPRLQGMNTEAFF
>TRBV7-9|NA|TRBD1|TRBJ1-1
TGTGCCAGCAGCCAAGAAGGGGGACAGGGACGCCCTGAAGCTTTCTTT
CASSQEGGQGRPEAFF
>TRBV19|once|TRBD1|TRBJ2-1
TGTGCCAGTAGTCGCCGGACAGGGTCTTACAATGAGCAGTTCTTC
CASSRRTGSYNEQFF
>TRBV6-5|few|TRBD1|TRBJ1-5
TGTGCCAGCAGCATACAAGGGGGCAGGCAGCCCCAGCATTTT
CASSIQGGRQPQHF
>TRBV19|NA|TRBD1|TRBJ2-5
TGTGCCAGTAGTATCGGGGACAGGGGGGGCCAAGAGACCCAGTACTTC
CASSIGDRGGQETQYF
>TRBV7-9|few|TRBD1|TRBJ1-1
TGTGCCAGCAGATCGATGGACAGGGGAGGCACTGAAGCTTTCTTT
CASRSMDRGGTEAFF
>TRBV30|NA|TRBD1|TRBJ2-6
TGTGCCTGGAGTCTCCCGGGACAGGGGGCGAGAGGGGCCAACGTCCTGACTTTC
CAWSLPGQGARGANVLTF
>TRBV7-2|NA|TRBD2|TRBJ2-5
TGTGCCAGCAGCTTAAGTGTGGGGGGGGGACAAGAGACCCAGTACTTC
CASSLSVGGGQETQYF
>TRBV2|NA|NA|TRBJ2-1
TGTGCCAGCAGTGTGGGCGGGACGGATTACAATGAGCAGTTCTTC
CASSVGGTDYNEQFF
>TRBV7-2|few|NA|TRBJ2-5
TGTGCCAGCGGGGGGGGGCGAAGAGAGACCCAGTACTTC
CASGGGRRETQYF